The rows below give T cell receptor beta chains drawn from one sample of a study of blood T cell repertoires in COVID-19. Data came from immunoSEQ multiplex PCR; TCRdb stores just in-frame clones and leaves some out. The table shows about 230,000 clones, with more than 75% occurring only once. Material: PBMCs or T cells enriched from blood (not recorded which). Every receptor here comes from a young man who had recovered from COVID-19. The CDR3 runs from the conserved cysteine through the conserved F or W. Each record gives: CDR3 DNA, CDR3 protein, V gene, clone size, D gene, J gene. The D gene is left open where the match is weak. A clone size is listed for some rows: how often the clone was seen (once, few, many), or a class if it is expanded.

DNA: TGTGCCAGCAGTTTCGGAGACAGGGGGTTCCTTACCGATAATGAAAAACTGTTTTTT; CDR3: CASSFGDRGFLTDNEKLFF; V: TRBV28; size: once; D: TRBD1; J: TRBJ1-4
DNA: TGTGCCAGCAGCAAGGGGACAGGGCAAGAGACCCAGTACTTC; CDR3: CASSKGTGQETQYF; V: TRBV21-1; size: .; D: .; J: TRBJ2-5
DNA: TGCGCCAGCAGCCCCTACGGGAGGGGCCGCACAGATACGCAGTATTTT; CDR3: CASSPYGRGRTDTQYF; V: TRBV5-1; size: .; D: TRBD2; J: TRBJ2-3
DNA: TGTGCCAGCAGGGGGGACAGGGGGGGAAACACTGAAGCTTTCTTT; CDR3: CASRGDRGGNTEAFF; V: TRBV28; size: .; D: TRBD1; J: TRBJ1-1
DNA: TGTGCCAGCAGTTTCAGGGTTTCTGGAAACACCATATATTTT; CDR3: CASSFRVSGNTIYF; V: TRBV28; size: .; D: .; J: TRBJ1-3
DNA: TGTGCCACCAGCAGAGCTGGGGGAGGAAAACCTAATTCACCCCTCCACTTT; CDR3: CATSRAGGGKPNSPLHF; V: TRBV15; size: .; D: .; J: TRBJ1-6
DNA: TGTGCCAGCAGCCCTGGCGGAGCGGGAGGGGTCCAAGAGACCCAGTACTTC; CDR3: CASSPGGAGGVQETQYF; V: TRBV5-4; size: once; D: TRBD2; J: TRBJ2-5
DNA: TGTGCCAGCAGTTCACGGGACAATAGCAATCAGCCCCAGCATTTT; CDR3: CASSSRDNSNQPQHF; V: TRBV28; size: .; D: .; J: TRBJ1-5
DNA: .; CDR3: CASSPRSGQGQFF; V: TRBV18; size: few; D: .; J: TRBJ2-1
DNA: TGTGCCAGCAGTCTCGGGACATTCTCTGAAAAACTGTTTTTT; CDR3: CASSLGTFSEKLFF; V: TRBV6-5; size: .; D: .; J: TRBJ1-4
DNA: TGTGCCAGCAGCTTGCGGGGGGCCGTAGGCAATGAGCAGTTCTTC; CDR3: CASSLRGAVGNEQFF; V: TRBV5-4; size: .; D: .; J: TRBJ2-1
DNA: TGTGCCAGCAGTTTCGAGGGGACTCCCCTCCACTTT; CDR3: CASSFEGTPLHF; V: TRBV28; size: .; D: .; J: TRBJ1-6
DNA: TGTGCCAGCAGTTTCTCCCTCTATAGGAGTTTGTACTTC; CDR3: CASSFSLYRSLYF; V: TRBV27; size: .; D: .; J: TRBJ2-7
DNA: TGCAGTGCTAGTCTAGCGGGAGACGAGCAGTTCTTC; CDR3: CSASLAGDEQFF; V: TRBV20-1; size: .; D: TRBD2; J: TRBJ2-1
DNA: TGCAGCGTTCCCGGACAGGCCTACGAGCAGTACTTC; CDR3: CSVPGQAYEQYF; V: TRBV29-1; size: .; D: TRBD1; J: TRBJ2-7
DNA: TGTGCCAGCAGCGAGACAGGGGGCGGATCAGATACGCAGTATTTT; CDR3: CASSETGGGSDTQYF; V: TRBV5-4; size: once; D: TRBD1; J: TRBJ2-3
DNA: TGTGCCAGTCAACTAGCGGGGGGGTTTGATACGCAGTATTTT; CDR3: CASQLAGGFDTQYF; V: TRBV19; size: .; D: TRBD2; J: TRBJ2-3
DNA: TGTGCCAGCAGCTTACAGGGGCGAACTGAAGCTTTCTTT; CDR3: CASSLQGRTEAFF; V: TRBV27; size: .; D: TRBD1; J: TRBJ1-1
DNA: TGTGCCAGCAGTTCGACAGGGCGTAACTATGGCTACACCTTC; CDR3: CASSSTGRNYGYTF; V: TRBV6-5; size: once; D: TRBD1; J: TRBJ1-2
DNA: TGTGCCAGCAGCCTCAGGGCGAGCTCCTACGAGCAGTACTTC; CDR3: CASSLRASSYEQYF; V: TRBV28; size: .; D: .; J: TRBJ2-7
DNA: TGTGCCAGCAGAGGGGTGTCCTCATTCCGAGCTTTCTTT; CDR3: CASRGVSSFRAFF; V: TRBV12-3/TRBV12-4; size: .; D: .; J: TRBJ1-1
DNA: TGTGCCAGTAGTCCCCAAGGGTCAACAGGGTTCCCCGGGGAGCTGTTTTTT; CDR3: CASSPQGSTGFPGELFF; V: TRBV19; size: .; D: .; J: TRBJ2-2
DNA: TGTGCCAGCAGACCGGGAGCGACCTCGGGCTACGAGCAGTACTTC; CDR3: CASRPGATSGYEQYF; V: TRBV6-5; size: .; D: .; J: TRBJ2-7
DNA: TGTGCCAGCAGTTTTCCAGGGGAAAATCAGCCCCAGCATTTT; CDR3: CASSFPGENQPQHF; V: TRBV28; size: few; D: .; J: TRBJ1-5
DNA: TGTGCCAGCAGTGATGAGGACAGGCAACATACAAACACTGAAGCTTTCTTT; CDR3: CASSDEDRQHTNTEAFF; V: TRBV6-4; size: .; D: TRBD1; J: TRBJ1-1
DNA: TGTGCCAGCGGTACACCTCTTGACTATGGCTACACCTTC; CDR3: CASGTPLDYGYTF; V: TRBV27; size: .; D: .; J: TRBJ1-2